Listed below are T cell receptor beta chains from one sample, sequenced in a study of T cell changes during pregnancy in multiple sclerosis. TCRdb's table, derived via immunoSEQ multiplex PCR, lists solely in-frame clones and lacks some. Found here are around 63,000 clones, about 92% of them singletons; the top ten hold approximately 2.8%. This specimen was CD8+ T cells from peripheral blood mononuclear cells, taken in the third trimester of pregnancy. The source is a female donor in good health, enrolled as a control in a pregnancy study. CDR3s include the opening cysteine and the closing phenylalanine or tryptophan. A D gene is named only where the DNA matches it firmly. Clone size, where shown, is once, few, many, or a class for clones that have expanded.

J gene	clone size	D gene	V gene	CDR3 protein	CDR3 DNA
TRBJ1-2	.	TRBD1	TRBV27	CASSFQGGGYTF	TGTGCCAGCAGTTTTCAAGGGGGCGGCTACACCTTC
TRBJ2-5	.	TRBD2	TRBV14	CASSHSGGSGETQYF	TGTGCCAGCAGCCATAGCGGGGGGTCGGGAGAGACCCAGTACTTC
TRBJ1-3	.	.	TRBV25-1	CASSASGSPEENTIYF	TGTGCCAGCAGTGCGTCGGGGTCTCCCGAGGAAAACACCATATATTTT
TRBJ2-1	.	TRBD2	TRBV27	CASSSRGGAWNEQFF	TGTGCCAGCAGTTCCCGCGGGGGGGCCTGGAATGAGCAGTTCTTC
TRBJ1-6	few	.	TRBV5-3	CARSLDEEPLHF	TGTGCCAGAAGCTTGGACGAGGAACCCCTCCACTTT
TRBJ2-2	once	TRBD1	TRBV5-8	CASSWDRANTGELFF	TGTGCCAGCAGCTGGGACAGGGCGAACACCGGGGAGCTGTTTTTT
TRBJ2-2	.	.	TRBV10-3	CAIKSGDTGELFF	TGTGCCATCAAATCGGGAGACACCGGGGAGCTGTTTTTT
TRBJ2-3	.	TRBD2	TRBV6-4	CASSDSTSGGTDTQYF	TGTGCCAGCAGTGACTCGACTAGCGGGGGCACAGATACGCAGTATTTT
TRBJ1-1	.	.	TRBV5-5	CASSIRPSENTEAFF	TGTGCCAGCAGCATCCGACCCAGCGAGAACACTGAAGCTTTCTTT
TRBJ2-1	.	.	TRBV7-9	CASSLERGGNEQFF	TGTGCCAGCAGCTTGGAGAGAGGGGGCAATGAGCAGTTCTTC
TRBJ2-1	.	TRBD2	TRBV9	CASSVASATSGSYEQFF	TGTGCCAGCAGCGTAGCTTCGGCGACTAGCGGGAGCTATGAGCAGTTCTTC
TRBJ2-1	.	TRBD2	TRBV7-9	CASSLGPSGGANMDEQFF	TGTGCCAGCAGCCTGGGGCCTAGCGGGGGGGCTAATATGGATGAGCAGTTCTTC
TRBJ2-2	.	TRBD1	TRBV7-9	CASSLIQGETGELFF	TGTGCCAGCAGCTTAATCCAGGGGGAGACCGGGGAGCTGTTTTTT
TRBJ1-1	.	.	TRBV7-9	CASSLVGGGNTEAFF	TGTGCCAGCAGCTTAGTGGGCGGAGGGAACACTGAAGCTTTCTTT
TRBJ2-7	.	.	TRBV7-9	CASSHRGTPFEQYF	TGTGCCAGCAGCCATCGAGGGACACCCTTCGAGCAGTACTTC
TRBJ2-7	.	.	TRBV4-2	CASSYAGSSYEQYF	TGTGCCAGCAGCTACGCTGGGAGCTCCTACGAGCAGTACTTC
TRBJ2-7	.	.	TRBV14	CASSQPGLIYEQYF	TGTGCCAGCAGCCAGCCGGGACTTATCTACGAGCAGTACTTC
TRBJ2-5	.	TRBD2	TRBV25-1	CASSPSGGALQETQYF	TGTGCCAGCAGTCCTAGCGGGGGGGCCCTCCAAGAGACCCAGTACTTC